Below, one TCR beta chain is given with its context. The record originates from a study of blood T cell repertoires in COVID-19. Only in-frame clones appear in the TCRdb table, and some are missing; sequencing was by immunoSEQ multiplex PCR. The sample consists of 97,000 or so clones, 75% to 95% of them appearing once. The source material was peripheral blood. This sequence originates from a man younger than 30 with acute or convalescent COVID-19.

The CDR3 loop is CASRVQGTWNTEAFF. The CDR3 region has the DNA TGTGCCAGCAGGGTACAGGGTACATGGAACACTGAAGCTTTCTTT. The chain links TRBV13 to TRBJ1-1; tentative D call: TRBD1 (6 bases). Germline CDR1 is PRHDT and CDR2 is FYEKMQ (reference sequence). Trimming shortened V by 6 bases and J by 1 base, and 15 bases separated the two germline ends. This CDR3 contains 15 residues.